The entry below describes one TCR beta chain. Original handling: Scientists estimated how many nucleated cells there were by amplifying reference gene primers. Clones were sequenced by immunoSEQ multiplex PCR, and TCRdb holds only the in-frame ones, with some missing. V and J calls and clone size come straight from that table; D and trimming were deduced from the DNA. The sample carries roughly 40,000 clones, about 87% recorded once. This sample was included in a study of blood T cell repertoires in COVID-19. Study overall: Collection of acute and convalescent COVID-19 samples took place in the United States, Italy and Spain. T cells, B-cell-depleted T cells, or PBMCs provided the cDNA or gDNA that served as material.

Trimming took off 1 base at V and 7 bases at J, with 13 bases between the two ends. CDR3 length equals 14 residues. Germline CDR1 and CDR2: SGHTA and FQGNSA. This clonotype was obtained from a woman in her 70s with acute or convalescent COVID-19. The chain couples TRBV7-2 to TRBJ1-1; no clear D gene. Sequenced sample: peripheral blood. CDR3 in DNA: TGTGCCAGCAGCTTAGTCGGGAGTATCGATGAAGCTTTCTTT. Translation: CASSLVGSIDEAFF.